The 19 T cell receptor beta chains given below trace back to one sample, sequenced in a study of Graves' ophthalmopathy and Graves' hyperthyroidism. The study amplified TCR beta CDR3 regions using RNA transcripts. The first-round RT-PCR employed HTBI primers together with the Qiagen OneStep RT-PCR kit. A multiplex PCR was then performed as the second round. TCRdb processed the multiplex PCR reads anew with MiXCR; each CDR3 protein has one entry. This table has hundreds of thousands of distinct CDR3 sequences, approximately 21% appearing once. The sample comprised peripheral blood. The receptor set was obtained from a woman between 18 and 29 years old with stable Graves' hyperthyroidism.

This clonotype was seen a single time. The gene calls are TRBV27 and TRBJ2-7; 7 nucleotides agree with TRBD1. Germline assignment: CDR1 MNHEY and CDR2 SMNVEV (reference sequence). The CDR3 is 14 residues long. The V gene end was trimmed by 4 bases and the J gene end by 3 bases; junction bases not matched to a gene: 6. As DNA, the CDR3 is TGTGCCAGCAGTTATGGGGACAGTTACTACGAGCAGTACTTC. It translates to CASSYGDSYYEQYF.

This clonotype was seen repeatedly, ten times or more. V usage is TRBV7-9 and J usage is TRBJ2-4; TRBD1 matches at 11 bases. The CDR3 extends over 14 amino acids. With V trimmed by 7 bases and J by 7 bases, 6 bases remained unmatched. The germline V gene has CDR1 SEHNR and CDR2 FQNEAQ (reference sequence). Written as DNA, the CDR3 is TGTGCCAGCACTGGACAGGGGGCGAGTAACATTCAGTACTTC. This encodes CASTGQGASNIQYF.

This clonotype was picked up a small number of times. The chain couples TRBV18 to TRBJ2-5, with D perhaps matching TRBD1 or TRBD2 (5 bases each). The CDR3 length is 15 residues. V lost 2 bases to trimming and J lost 5 bases, with 15 bases between them. CDR1 and CDR2 (germline): KGHSH, LQKENI. This chain's CDR3 is CASSPLSGTQETQYF. CDR3 DNA: TGTGCCAGCTCACCATTGTCTGGGACCCAGGAGACCCAGTACTTC.

This clonotype was recorded many times. The rearrangement uses TRBV6-5 and TRBJ1-5; no clear D gene. CDR1 is MNHEY and CDR2 is SVGAGI in the germline V gene. The CDR3 consists of 13 residues. The V gene lost 6 bases and the J gene lost 7 bases, with 13 bases spanning the gap. The chain's CDR3 is CASSPGRLQPQHF. Here the CDR3 DNA reads TGTGCCAGCAGCCCCGGGAGGCTCCAGCCCCAGCATTTT.

The table lists this clonotype with a few counts. The chain uses TRBV3-1 and TRBJ2-7; no firm D call. The length of the CDR3 is 14 residues. V was pared by 4 bases and J by 1 base, with 11 bases between. The germline V gene has CDR1 LGHDT and CDR2 YNNKEL (reference sequence). CDR3 sequence reads: CASSPVFLSYEQYF. The CDR3 DNA is TGTGCCAGCAGCCCCGTATTCCTATCCTACGAGCAGTACTTC.

This clonotype was counted many times. The chain employs TRBV7-3 and TRBJ1-2; TRBD1 agrees at 7 bases. CDR1 is SGHTA, CDR2 FQGTGA, per germline. J was trimmed by 6 bases and V by 4 bases; bases with no gene match: 5. There are 13 residues in the CDR3. The CDR3 coding sequence is TGTGCCAGCAGCTCCAGGACAGGAGATGGCTACACCTTC. This encodes CASSSRTGDGYTF.

The chain couples TRBV25-1 to TRBJ2-2; maybe TRBD1 (6 bases). Between the trimmed V and J ends, which lost 7 bases and 5 bases, there was a span of 11 bases. The CDR3 has 13 amino acids. Germline V gene data show CDR1 as MGHDK and CDR2 as SYGVNS. CDR3: CASTKTGTGELFF. The CDR3 region has the DNA TGTGCCAGCACCAAAACAGGGACCGGGGAGCTGTTTTTT.

Many counts were recorded for this clonotype. V usage is TRBV12-3 or TRBV12-4 and J usage is TRBJ1-5, with unresolved D. V shed 3 bases and J shed 5 bases, with 8 bases lying between them. The CDR3 has 13 residues. CDR3 in amino acids: CASSFGRDQPQHF. The CDR3, as DNA: TGTGCCAGCAGTTTTGGCAGAGATCAGCCCCAGCATTTT.

This clonotype has ten or more counts. The V call is TRBV7-7, the J call TRBJ1-5, with 9 bases that match TRBD1. CDR3 length equals 19 residues. Trimming cost V 8 bases and J 1 base; bases outside gene matches: 18. Germline-derived CDR1 and CDR2 are SSHAT and FNYEAQ (reference sequence). Here the CDR3 reads CASHIHRGRKDLSNQPQHF. For the CDR3, the DNA is TGTGCCAGCCATATACACAGGGGGCGTAAAGATCTGAGCAATCAGCCCCAGCATTTT. Supplemented by reference TRBV7-7 and TRBJ1-5, the full variable domain reads GAGVSQSPRYKVTKRGQDVTLRCDPISSHATLYWYQQALGQGPEFLTYFNYEAQPDKSGLPSDRFSAERPEGSISTLTIQRTEQRDSAMYRCASHIHRGRKDLSNQPQHFGDGTRLSIL.

This clonotype was counted ten times or more. The chain carries TRBV6-5 and TRBJ2-7; 10 nucleotides line up with TRBD1. J was trimmed by 6 bases and V by 4 bases; bases with no gene match: 9. This CDR3 has 15 amino acids. CDR1 and CDR2 from the germline V gene are MNHEY and SVGAGI. CDR3 residues: CASSLSSGTGVEQYF. The CDR3, as DNA: TGTGCCAGCAGTTTGTCCTCCGGGACAGGGGTCGAGCAGTACTTC.

This clonotype has more than one count but fewer than ten. The rearrangement uses TRBV7-8 and TRBJ2-2; the match to TRBD1 covers 8 bases. Germline CDR1 SGHVS, CDR2 FQNEAQ. Trimming removed 3 bases from V and 7 bases from J; junction bases left unmatched: 13. This CDR3 has 17 amino acids. The CDR3 reads CASSFLTGGIVSGELFF. Here the CDR3 DNA reads TGTGCCAGCAGCTTCCTAACAGGGGGAATAGTGAGCGGGGAGCTGTTTTTT.

V usage is TRBV12-3 or TRBV12-4 and J usage is TRBJ2-7; D perhaps matches TRBD1 (5 bases). Trimming left V 0 bases short and J 2 bases short, with 14 bases between. The CDR3 consists of 16 residues. In nucleotides, the CDR3 is TGTGCCAGCAGTTTAGCCCCAGGGAAAGGCCCCTACGAGCAGTACTTC. This translates into CASSLAPGKGPYEQYF.

This clonotype was recorded many times. The chain couples TRBV11-2 to TRBJ1-3; TRBD1 agrees at 10 bases. The CDR3 is made up of 17 amino acids. With V trimmed by 5 bases and J by 5 bases, 12 bases remained unmatched. CDR1 and CDR2 (germline): SGHAT, FQNNGV. CDR3 sequence (DNA): TGTGCCAGCAGCCCGTCCACCGGGACAGGGGTGAGAAACACCATATATTTT. Its translation: CASSPSTGTGVRNTIYF.

The table lists this clonotype with many counts. The chain uses TRBV11-2 and TRBJ2-7, with TRBD1 matching over 8 bases. The junction had 9 bases not matched to a gene; V was cut back by 5 bases and J by 3 bases. The CDR3 consists of 15 residues. CDR1 and CDR2 (germline): SGHAT, FQNNGV. The DNA of the CDR3 is TGTGCCAGCAGCCCAGCCGGGACAGGATTCTACGAGCAGTACTTC. Encoded protein: CASSPAGTGFYEQYF.

At least ten counts were recorded for this clonotype. This rearrangement joins TRBV2 to TRBJ1-5, with D tentatively TRBD1 (5 bases). The CDR3 loop spans 16 amino acids. V lost 1 base to trimming and J lost 2 bases, with 12 bases between them. Germline CDR1 is SNHLY and CDR2 is FYNNEI. CDR3 nucleotide sequence: TGTGCCAGCAGTGAAGTTGGGGACGGAGGCAATCAGCCCCAGCATTTT. It specifies CASSEVGDGGNQPQHF.

The table lists this clonotype with many counts. The rearrangement uses TRBV12-3 or TRBV12-4 and TRBJ1-2, with D possibly TRBD1 on 5 matching bases. The CDR3 extends over 17 amino acids. V shed 1 base and J shed 6 bases, with 21 bases lying between them. The CDR3 region has the DNA TGTGCCAGCAGTTTAGGCCTGCATACGGGACTATTCAATGGCTACACCTTC. This translates into CASSLGLHTGLFNGYTF.

This clonotype was seen ten or more times. The V and J genes are TRBV7-6 and TRBJ2-5; D not certain. The V gene's germline CDR1 is SGHVS and CDR2 FNYEAQ. V lost 1 base and J 1 base, leaving 7 bases between the germline ends. The CDR3 spans 14 residues. This CDR3 is CASSLDFLQETQYF. In DNA, the CDR3 is TGTGCCAGCAGCTTAGACTTCCTCCAAGAGACCCAGTACTTC.

Many counts were recorded for this clonotype. The chain carries TRBV11-3 and TRBJ2-2; D is ambiguous. This CDR3 contains 14 residues. The germline CDR1 and CDR2 sequences are SGHNT and YENEEA. V was pared by 7 bases and J by 5 bases, with 14 bases between. CDR3 residues: CASKKTAETGELFF. The CDR3, as DNA: TGTGCCAGCAAAAAAACAGCTGAGACCGGGGAGCTGTTTTTT.

This clonotype was counted at least ten times. The gene calls are TRBV25-1 and TRBJ2-7; possibly TRBD1 or TRBD2 for D (5 bases each). The CDR3 contains 16 residues. The germline V gene encodes CDR1 MGHDK and CDR2 SYGVNS. Deletions cut 7 bases from V and 0 bases from J, with 19 bases between. CDR3 sequence reads: CASTPTGTQSSYEQYF. CDR3 bases: TGTGCCAGCACCCCCACCGGGACCCAGAGCTCCTACGAGCAGTACTTC.